The entry below gives a single TCR beta chain sequence along with its context. As yet, its antigen is unknown. The data derive from a study of cytomegalovirus exposure and HLA in healthy donors. Notes on the study in general: The productive fraction for most TCR beta V segments was about 87% or about 30% in an earlier analysis. The sole available immune exposure information was CMV serostatus.

Amplification used 60 Vbeta primers and 13 Jbeta primers. Produced via immunoSEQ multiplex PCR; TCRdb's table is partial and in-frame only. The repertoire holds about 280,000 clones, with 80% to 90% as singletons. V gave up 0 bases and J gave up 0 bases, with 13 bases separating them. CDR1 and CDR2 (germline): SGHDT, YYEEEE. This CDR3 region has 16 residues. Unrecorded immune exposures were likely, despite nominal health at sampling. The specimen was PBMCs. The chain links TRBV5-6 to TRBJ2-7, with unresolved D. This clonotype was obtained from a woman between 18 and 30 years old in good health and CMV-seronegative. CDR3 amino acids: CASSLGGARSSYEQYF. CDR3 nucleotides: TGTGCCAGCAGCTTGGGAGGTGCACGAAGCTCCTACGAGCAGTACTTC.